A selection of T cell receptor beta chains follows, all from one sample in a study of response to subunit inactivated influenza vaccine. TCRdb passed the RT-PCR reads through MiXCR, listing each CDR3 protein once. This sample has hundreds of thousands of distinct CDR3 sequences, with 10% to 15% found just once. Sequencing used PBMCs from blood, obtained on the day of vaccination. Receptor source: a man aged 50 to 59 who received an inactivated influenza vaccine. Each CDR3 is given with its conserved first and last residue. Fields, in order: CDR3 length, V gene, J gene, CDR3 protein.

length: 12
V: TRBV7-2
J: TRBJ2-7
CDR3: CASSPLAYEQYF

length: 15
V: TRBV20-1
J: TRBJ2-5
CDR3: CSARALAETQETQYF

length: 13
V: TRBV3-1
J: TRBJ2-3
CDR3: CASSQDLRVLPYF

length: 14
V: TRBV20-1
J: TRBJ2-1
CDR3: CSASGPKGLNEQFF

length: 13
V: TRBV9
J: TRBJ1-1
CDR3: CASSSTGTGNAFF

length: 15
V: TRBV12-3/TRBV12-4
J: TRBJ2-5
CDR3: CASSFPDRPWETQYF

length: 14
V: TRBV12-3/TRBV12-4
J: TRBJ2-2
CDR3: CASKINRNTGELFF

length: 13
V: TRBV7-9
J: TRBJ2-2
CDR3: CASSLEHSGELFF

length: 14
V: TRBV10-3
J: TRBJ2-1
CDR3: CAISLAGGNNEQFF

length: 14
V: TRBV20-1
J: TRBJ2-7
CDR3: CSARKTGGRFEQYF

length: 13
V: TRBV6-5
J: TRBJ1-2
CDR3: CASSYSQHYGYTF

length: 18
V: TRBV2
J: TRBJ2-1
CDR3: CASSFRRGQREVYNEQFF

length: 19
V: TRBV6-2/TRBV6-3
J: TRBJ2-2
CDR3: CASSYRWTGGSRNTGELFF

length: 15
V: TRBV5-5
J: TRBJ2-1
CDR3: CASRSAGESYNEQFF

length: 15
V: TRBV7-8
J: TRBJ1-1
CDR3: CASSYEPSRDTEAFF

length: 15
V: TRBV12-3/TRBV12-4
J: TRBJ2-7
CDR3: CASSHNPTGPYEQYF

length: 14
V: TRBV15
J: TRBJ2-1
CDR3: CATSRASGRHEQFF

length: 14
V: TRBV11-3
J: TRBJ2-2
CDR3: CASSPNANTGELFF

length: 15
V: TRBV28
J: TRBJ2-5
CDR3: CASSPGTGESETQYF

length: 15
V: TRBV9
J: TRBJ2-3
CDR3: CASSVSGRTTDTQYF

length: 13
V: TRBV20-1
J: TRBJ2-3
CDR3: CSASGGGRDTQYF

length: 14
V: TRBV12-5
J: TRBJ2-5
CDR3: CASGSGQPQETQYF

length: 15
V: TRBV20-1
J: TRBJ1-1
CDR3: CSARGTRQGRTEAFF

length: 14
V: TRBV27
J: TRBJ2-3
CDR3: CASSFGGDIDTQYF

length: 14
V: TRBV28
J: TRBJ2-7
CDR3: CASTSTSYEYEQYF

length: 15
V: TRBV6-2/TRBV6-3
J: TRBJ2-5
CDR3: CASSSYQGEGETQYF

length: 13
V: TRBV27
J: TRBJ1-1
CDR3: CASSRQSDTEAFF

length: 12
V: TRBV5-1
J: TRBJ2-1
CDR3: CASSLGSDEQFF

length: 17
V: TRBV2
J: TRBJ2-5
CDR3: CASSDTGTGVFLETQYF

length: 14
V: TRBV29-1
J: TRBJ2-6
CDR3: CSAGEGAGANVLTF

length: 13
V: TRBV5-5
J: TRBJ2-7
CDR3: CASSLTGIEEQYF

length: 13
V: TRBV28
J: TRBJ2-5
CDR3: CASSNGQQETQYF

length: 16
V: TRBV27
J: TRBJ1-3
CDR3: CASSLSGTGSGNTIYF

length: 14
V: TRBV28
J: TRBJ2-5
CDR3: CASSFGPWQETQYF

length: 11
V: TRBV12-3/TRBV12-4
J: TRBJ2-3
CDR3: CASSLNDTQYF

length: 14
V: TRBV20-1
J: TRBJ2-4
CDR3: CSALLMIRENIQYF

length: 12
V: TRBV29-1
J: TRBJ2-1
CDR3: CSVEYSYNEQFF

length: 12
V: TRBV9
J: TRBJ2-1
CDR3: CASSASYNEQFF

length: 15
V: TRBV4-1
J: TRBJ1-5
CDR3: CASSQVWPNNQPQHF

length: 15
V: TRBV9
J: TRBJ2-5
CDR3: CASSLSGGREETQYF